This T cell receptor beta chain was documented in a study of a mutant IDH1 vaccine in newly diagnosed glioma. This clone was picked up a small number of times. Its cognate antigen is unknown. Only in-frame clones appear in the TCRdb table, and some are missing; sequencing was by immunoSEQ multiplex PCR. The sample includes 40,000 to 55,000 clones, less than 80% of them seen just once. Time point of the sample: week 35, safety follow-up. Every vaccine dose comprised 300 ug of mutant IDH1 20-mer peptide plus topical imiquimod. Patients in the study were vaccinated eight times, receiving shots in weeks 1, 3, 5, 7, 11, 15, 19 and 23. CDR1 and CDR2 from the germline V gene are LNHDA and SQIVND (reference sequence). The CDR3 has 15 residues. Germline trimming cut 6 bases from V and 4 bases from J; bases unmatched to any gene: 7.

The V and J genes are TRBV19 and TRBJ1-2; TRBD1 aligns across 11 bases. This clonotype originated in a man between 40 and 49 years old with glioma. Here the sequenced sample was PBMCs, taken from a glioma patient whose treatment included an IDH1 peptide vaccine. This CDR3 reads CASRRDRGKFYGYTF. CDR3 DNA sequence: TGTGCCAGTAGGCGGGACAGGGGGAAGTTCTATGGCTACACCTTC.